The clone carrying this T cell receptor beta chain was observed many times. Its antigen is currently unknown. This CDR3 region has 11 residues. CDR1 is MDHEN, CDR2 SYDVKM, per germline. The ends were cut back, 10 bases at V and 4 bases at J, with 8 bases in the middle. Time point given: sample taken at primary tumor resection. There were roughly 78 donors, all of them untreated patients with early-stage non-small cell lung cancer. The input material, whole RNA from tumor, nontumor lung or frozen PBMC, was sequenced unsorted. In the library, each TCR cDNA molecule bore its own unique molecular identifier. Each CDR3 protein is one row after TCRdb ran MiXCR on the 5' RACE reads. In the table there are several thousand distinct CDR3 sequences, around 12% of which are singletons. The data were obtained in a study of spatial heterogeneity in lung cancer. Study as a whole: There were consistently more beta-chain sequences detected than alpha-chain sequences.

Study-wide points: The study found that expanded intratumoral alpha and beta TCR counts tracked tumor mutation counts.

The sample in question was lung tumor tissue, obtained at surgery. V is TRBV28 and J is TRBJ2-1; D gene ambiguous. The origin of this receptor is a male donor with early-stage non-small cell lung cancer. CDR3 protein: CATRLYNEQFF. CDR3 sequence (DNA): TGTGCCACCCGGCTGTACAATGAGCAGTTCTTC.